This T cell receptor beta chain was sequenced during a study of blood T cell repertoires in COVID-19. Looking at the study overall: The study drew acute and convalescent COVID-19 samples from the United States, Italy and Spain. In each case, the material was cDNA or gDNA derived from T cells, B-cell-depleted T cells, or PBMCs.

Study processing details: Reference gene primer amplification yielded estimated nucleated cell counts. The method was immunoSEQ multiplex PCR; TCRdb's version includes in-frame clones alone and lacks a portion of them. V and J calls plus clone size are reproduced from that table; the DNA served to infer D and trimming. The data contain 250,000 to 300,000 clones, more than 70% of them singletons. Sequencing was performed on peripheral blood. The receptor comes from a woman aged 18-29 years with acute or convalescent COVID-19.

DNA of the CDR3: TGTGCCACCAGTGATTTGGTACGGGAGCGTGAGCAGTTCTTC. Translated, it gives CATSDLVREREQFF. The chain combines TRBV24-1 with TRBJ2-1; D perhaps matches TRBD2 (6 bases). This CDR3 spans 14 amino acids. Germline assignment: CDR1 KGHDR and CDR2 SFDVKD. V was pared by 0 bases and J by 9 bases, with 11 bases between.